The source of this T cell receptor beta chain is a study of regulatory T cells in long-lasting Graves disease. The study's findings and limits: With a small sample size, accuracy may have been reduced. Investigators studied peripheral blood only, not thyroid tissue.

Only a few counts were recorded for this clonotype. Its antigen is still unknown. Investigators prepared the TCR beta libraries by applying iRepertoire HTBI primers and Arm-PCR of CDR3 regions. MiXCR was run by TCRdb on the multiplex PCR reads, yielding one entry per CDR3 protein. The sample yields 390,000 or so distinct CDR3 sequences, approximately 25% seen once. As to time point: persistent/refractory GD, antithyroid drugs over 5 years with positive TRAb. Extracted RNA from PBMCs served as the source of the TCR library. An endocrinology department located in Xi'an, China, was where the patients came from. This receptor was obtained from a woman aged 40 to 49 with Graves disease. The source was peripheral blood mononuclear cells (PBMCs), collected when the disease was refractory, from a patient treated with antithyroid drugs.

The CDR3 nucleotides are TGTGCCAGCAGCCTTGTGTTTTGGCCCCAGCATTTT. It translates to CASSLVFWPQHF. The chain recombines TRBV28 with TRBJ1-5; no clear D gene. This CDR3 spans 12 amino acids. With 6 bases removed from V and 9 bases from J, the gap between germline ends came to 12 bases. Germline V gene sequence: CDR1 MDHEN, CDR2 SYDVKM.